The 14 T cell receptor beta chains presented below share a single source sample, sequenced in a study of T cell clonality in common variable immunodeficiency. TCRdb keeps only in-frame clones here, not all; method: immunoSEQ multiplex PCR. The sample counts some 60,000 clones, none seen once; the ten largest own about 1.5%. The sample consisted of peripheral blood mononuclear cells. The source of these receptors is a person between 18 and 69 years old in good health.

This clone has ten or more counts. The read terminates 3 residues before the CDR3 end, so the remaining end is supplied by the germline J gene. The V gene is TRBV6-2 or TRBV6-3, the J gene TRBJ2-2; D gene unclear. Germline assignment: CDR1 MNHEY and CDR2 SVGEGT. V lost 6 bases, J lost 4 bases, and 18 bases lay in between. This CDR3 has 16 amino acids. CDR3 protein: CASRFGSQAGTGELFF. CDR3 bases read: TGTGCCAGCAGGTTCGGGTCCCAAGCTGGCACCGGGGAG.

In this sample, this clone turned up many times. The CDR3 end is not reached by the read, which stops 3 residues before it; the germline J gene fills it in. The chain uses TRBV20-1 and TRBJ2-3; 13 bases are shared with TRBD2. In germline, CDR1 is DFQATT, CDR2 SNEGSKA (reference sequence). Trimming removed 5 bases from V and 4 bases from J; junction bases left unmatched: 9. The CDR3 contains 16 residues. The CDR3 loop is CSAQPRTSGSPDTQYF. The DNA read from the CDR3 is TGCAGTGCTCAACCTAGGACTAGCGGGAGCCCAGATACG.

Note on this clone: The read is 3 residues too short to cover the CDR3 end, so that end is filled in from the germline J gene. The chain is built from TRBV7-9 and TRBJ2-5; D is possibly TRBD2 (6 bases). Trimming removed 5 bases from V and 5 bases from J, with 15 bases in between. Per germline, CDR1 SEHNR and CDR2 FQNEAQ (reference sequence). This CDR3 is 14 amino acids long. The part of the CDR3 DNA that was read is TGTGCCAGCAGCCGTTTGGAGCGGGTGGAGACC. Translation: CASSRLERVET. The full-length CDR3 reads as CASSRLERVETQYF. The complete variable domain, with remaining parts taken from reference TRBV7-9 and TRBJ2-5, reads DTGVSQNPRHKITKRGQNVTFRCDPISEHNRLYWYRQTLGQGPEFLTYFQNEAQLEKSRLLSDRFSAERPKGSFSTLEIQRTEQGDSAMYLCASSRLERVETQYFGPGTRLLVL.

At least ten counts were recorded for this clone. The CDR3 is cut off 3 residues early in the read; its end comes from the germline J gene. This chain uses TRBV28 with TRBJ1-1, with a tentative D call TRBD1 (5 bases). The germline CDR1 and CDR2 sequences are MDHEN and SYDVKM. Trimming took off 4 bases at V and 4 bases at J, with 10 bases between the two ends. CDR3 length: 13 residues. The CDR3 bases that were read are TGTGCCAGCAGTTACGGGGGAGTCACTGAA. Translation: CASSYGGVTE. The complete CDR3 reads CASSYGGVTEAFF. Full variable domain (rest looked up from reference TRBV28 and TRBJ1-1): DVKVTQSSRYLVKRTGEKVFLECVQDMDHENMFWYRQDPGLGLRLIYFSYDVKMKEKGDIPEGYSVSREKKERFSLILESASTNQTSMYLCASSYGGVTEAFFGQGTRLTVV.

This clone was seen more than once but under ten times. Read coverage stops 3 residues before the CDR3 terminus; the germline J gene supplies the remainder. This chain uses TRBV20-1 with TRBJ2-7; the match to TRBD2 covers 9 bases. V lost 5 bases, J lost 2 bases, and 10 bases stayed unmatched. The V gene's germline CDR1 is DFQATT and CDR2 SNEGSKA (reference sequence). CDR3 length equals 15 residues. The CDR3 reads CSASRVTSGTYEQYF. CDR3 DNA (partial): TGCAGTGCTTCTCGAGTGACTAGCGGCACCTACGAG.

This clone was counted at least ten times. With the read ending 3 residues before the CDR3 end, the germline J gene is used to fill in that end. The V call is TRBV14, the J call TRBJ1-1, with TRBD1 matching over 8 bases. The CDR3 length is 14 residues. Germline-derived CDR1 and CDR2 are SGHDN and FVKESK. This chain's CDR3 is CASSQDLGTGTAFF. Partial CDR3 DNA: TGTGCCAGCAGCCAAGATTTGGGGACAGGCACA.

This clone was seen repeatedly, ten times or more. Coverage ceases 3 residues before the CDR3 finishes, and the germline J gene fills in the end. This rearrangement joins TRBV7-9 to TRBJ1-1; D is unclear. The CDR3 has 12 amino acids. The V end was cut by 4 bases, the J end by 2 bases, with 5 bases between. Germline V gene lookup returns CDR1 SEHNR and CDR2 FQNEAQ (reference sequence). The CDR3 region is CASSSPNTEAFF. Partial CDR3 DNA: TGTGCCAGCAGCTCTCCTAACACTGAA.

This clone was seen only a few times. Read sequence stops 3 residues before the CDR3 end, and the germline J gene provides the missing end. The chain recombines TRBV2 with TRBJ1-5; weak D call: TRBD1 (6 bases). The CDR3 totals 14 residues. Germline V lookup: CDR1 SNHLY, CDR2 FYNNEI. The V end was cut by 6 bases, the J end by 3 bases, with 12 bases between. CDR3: CASRKTGTNQPQHF. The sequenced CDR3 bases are TGTGCCAGCAGGAAAACAGGGACCAATCAGCCC.

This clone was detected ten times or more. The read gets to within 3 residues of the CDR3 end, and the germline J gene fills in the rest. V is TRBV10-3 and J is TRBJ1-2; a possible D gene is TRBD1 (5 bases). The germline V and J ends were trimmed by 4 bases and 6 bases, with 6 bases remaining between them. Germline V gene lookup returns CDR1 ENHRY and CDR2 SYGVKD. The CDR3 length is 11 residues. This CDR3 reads CAISGGDGYTF. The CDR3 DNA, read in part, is TGTGCCATCAGTGGAGGGGATGGC.

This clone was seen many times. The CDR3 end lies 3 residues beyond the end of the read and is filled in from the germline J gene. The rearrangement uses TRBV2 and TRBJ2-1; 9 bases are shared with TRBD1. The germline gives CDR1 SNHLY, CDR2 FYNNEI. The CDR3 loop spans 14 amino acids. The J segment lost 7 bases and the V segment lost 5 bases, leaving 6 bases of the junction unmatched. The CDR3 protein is CASSPGTGQNEQFF. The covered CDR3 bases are TGTGCCAGCAGTCCCGGGACAGGGCAGAATGAG.

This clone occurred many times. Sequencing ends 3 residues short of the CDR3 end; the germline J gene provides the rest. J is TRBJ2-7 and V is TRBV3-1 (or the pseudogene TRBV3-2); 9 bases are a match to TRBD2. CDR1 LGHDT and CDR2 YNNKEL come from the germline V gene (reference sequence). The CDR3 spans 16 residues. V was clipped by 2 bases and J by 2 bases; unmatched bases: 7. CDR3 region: CASSQTWSSGTYEQYF. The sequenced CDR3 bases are TGTGCCAGCAGCCAAACTTGGTCTAGCGGGACCTACGAG.

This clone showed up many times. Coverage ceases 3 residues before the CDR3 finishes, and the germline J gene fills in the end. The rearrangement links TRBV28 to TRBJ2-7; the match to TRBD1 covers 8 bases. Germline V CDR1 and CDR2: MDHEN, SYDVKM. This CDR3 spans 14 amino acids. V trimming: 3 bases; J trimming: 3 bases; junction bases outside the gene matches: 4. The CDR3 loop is CASSFRGLVYEQYF. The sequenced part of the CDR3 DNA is TGTGCCAGCAGTTTCAGGGGGCTGGTCTACGAG.

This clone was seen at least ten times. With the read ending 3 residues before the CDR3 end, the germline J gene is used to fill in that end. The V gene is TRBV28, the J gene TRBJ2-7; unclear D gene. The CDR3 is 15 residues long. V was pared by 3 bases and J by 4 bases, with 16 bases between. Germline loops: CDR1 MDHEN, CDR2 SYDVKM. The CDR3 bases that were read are TGTGCCAGCAGTTTCGCCGACTCTCGAGCGTACGAG. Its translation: CASSFADSRAYE. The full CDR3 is CASSFADSRAYEQYF.

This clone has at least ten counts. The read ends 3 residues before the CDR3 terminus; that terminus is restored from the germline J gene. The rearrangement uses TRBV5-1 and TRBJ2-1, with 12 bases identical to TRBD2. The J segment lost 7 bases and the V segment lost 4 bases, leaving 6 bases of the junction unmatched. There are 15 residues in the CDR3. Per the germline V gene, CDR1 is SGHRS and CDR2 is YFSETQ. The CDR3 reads CASSTAGTSGNEQFF. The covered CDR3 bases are TGCGCCAGCAGCACGGCCGGGACTAGCGGGAATGAG.